The clone carrying this T cell receptor (beta chain) came up once. What it binds is not known. At one end the junction does not follow the germline gene, possibly because of a read error. Libraries were prepared by immunoSEQ multiplex PCR; TCRdb keeps only in-frame clonotypes and omits some of them. The sample lists 260,000 or so clones; about 87% were seen once. The germline CDR1 and CDR2 sequences are SGHTA and FQGNSA. The CDR3 totals 12 residues. This sample was included in a study of cytomegalovirus exposure and HLA in healthy donors. Whole-study context: The roughly 130 validation repertoires used the same platform as the roughly 720 first-cohort repertoires (as reported by a later analysis).

Study-level findings and limits: Associated with cytomegalovirus, according to the listing, were 150 to 200 TCR beta chains. The TCR clusters that emerged in the first cohort tended, a later analysis found, to co-occur in the approximately 110 validation repertoires. The CMV antigen specificity of a few CMV-associated chains was confirmed through in vitro analysis.

V and J are TRBV7-2 and TRBJ2-7; D uncertain. The sequenced sample was PBMCs. The source is a man aged 18 to 35 in good health and CMV-seronegative. The CDR3 loop reads CASSFNRRHQTF. CDR3 DNA sequence: TGTGCCAGCAGCTTCAATAGACGACACCAGACCTTC.